The 19 T cell receptor beta chains presented below share a single source sample, sequenced in a study of T cell responses to AZD1222 COVID-19 vaccine. Method: immunoSEQ multiplex PCR; TCRdb's copy keeps in-frame clones and lacks some. The sample records some 50,000 clones, around 84% being singletons. This sample comprised peripheral blood, obtained on day 0 of AZD1222 vaccination. These receptors were collected from an adult in good health.

J is TRBJ2-1 and V is TRBV4-3; 11 bases map to TRBD2. Trimming cost V 6 bases and J 5 bases; bases outside gene matches: 6. Germline CDR1 LGHNA, CDR2 YSLEER. This CDR3 contains 15 residues. Written as DNA, the CDR3 is TGCGCCAGCAGTCGGGGGACTAGCGGACACAATGAGCAGTTCTTC. It encodes CASSRGTSGHNEQFF.

CDR3 nucleotide sequence: TGTGCCAGCCTTGGGACTAGCGGGGAAGAATTCTTC. Protein sequence: CASLGTSGEEFF. This chain uses TRBV2 with TRBJ2-1, with 13 bases aligning to TRBD2. Germline loops: CDR1 SNHLY, CDR2 FYNNEI. The CDR3 contains 12 residues. V lost 8 bases, J lost 16 bases, and 8 bases stayed unmatched.

J is TRBJ2-7 and V is TRBV21-1; the table's D call of TRBD1 was not tested on the DNA. TRBV21-1 is assigned pseudogene status. This CDR3 region has 14 residues. CDR3 DNA sequence: TGTGCCAGCACCTCGGGACAGGGGTTCTACGAGCAGTACTTC. The encoded protein is CASTSGQGFYEQYF.

The gene calls are TRBV10-1 and TRBJ2-7; weak D call: TRBD1 (5 bases). The CDR3 contains 13 residues. Between the trimmed V and J ends, which lost 5 bases and 2 bases, there was a span of 10 bases. The germline gives CDR1 WNHNN, CDR2 SYGVQD (reference sequence). This chain's CDR3 is CASSKGLPYEQYF. Here the CDR3 DNA reads TGCGCCAGCAGTAAGGGGTTACCCTACGAGCAGTACTTC.

This sequence joins TRBV7-8 and TRBJ1-3; 7 positions match TRBD1. CDR1 and CDR2 from the germline V gene are SGHVS and FQNEAQ. The CDR3 is 16 amino acids. Trimming took 6 bases from V and 0 from J; bases not matched to a gene: 8. The CDR3 nucleotides read TGTGCCAGCAGTGGTCAGACAGGGACCTCTGGAAACACCATATATTTT. This sequence encodes CASSGQTGTSGNTIYF.

The CDR3 protein is CASRLTAVAGELFF. The CDR3 region has the DNA TGTGCCAGCAGACTTACAGCGGTAGCCGGGGAGCTGTTTTTT. The chain links TRBV6-4 to TRBJ2-2; TRBD2 is a possible D gene (5 bases). Germline assignment: CDR1 MRHNA and CDR2 SNTAGT. There are 14 residues in the CDR3. Trimming cost V 6 bases and J 6 bases, with 14 bases left between them.

V usage is TRBV10-3 and J usage is TRBJ1-5, with a possible D match to TRBD1 (6 bases). This CDR3 contains 16 residues. Germline assignment: CDR1 ENHRY and CDR2 SYGVKD. The ends were cut back, 4 bases at V and 6 bases at J, with 19 bases in the middle. In nucleotides, the CDR3 is TGTGCCATCAGTGCCCGGGACACCGGAGGGGGTCAGCCCCAGCATTTT. Its translation is CAISARDTGGGQPQHF.

This chain uses TRBV6-6 with TRBJ2-1; TRBD2 aligns across 7 bases. The CDR3 runs 15 residues. Germline V lookup: CDR1 MNHNY, CDR2 SVGAGI (reference sequence). Trimming removed 5 bases from V and 6 bases from J; junction bases left unmatched: 10. CDR3 DNA: TGTGCCAGCAGTCTCCGGACTAGTGGGCGCAATGAGCAGTTCTTC. This gives the protein CASSLRTSGRNEQFF.

The V and J genes are TRBV28 and TRBJ1-2; no firm D call. Germline CDR1 MDHEN, CDR2 SYDVKM. This CDR3 has 13 residues. V was trimmed by 6 bases and J by 0 bases, leaving 8 bases between them. The CDR3: CASSPPSNYGYTF. The CDR3 bases are TGTGCCAGCAGCCCACCATCTAACTATGGCTACACCTTC.

The CDR3 DNA is TGTGCCAGCAGCCAAGATATGGACTCTTCCACCGTTTACTTC. Residues: CASSQDMDSSTVYF. The gene calls are TRBV3-1 (or the pseudogene TRBV3-2) and TRBJ2-7; D may be TRBD2 (5 bases). Germline lookup yields CDR1 LGHDT and CDR2 YNNKEL (reference sequence). Trimming took off 0 bases at V and 13 bases at J, with 19 bases between the two ends. The CDR3 is 14 residues long.

The rearrangement links TRBV4-2 to TRBJ2-2; D gene uncertain. CDR1 is LGHNA and CDR2 is YNFKEQ in the germline V gene. V gave up 2 bases and J gave up 1 base, with 8 bases separating them. CDR3 length equals 15 residues. The CDR3 DNA sequence: TGTGCCAGCAGCCAATACTACCAGAACACCGGGGAGCTGTTTTTT. It specifies CASSQYYQNTGELFF.

The chain couples TRBV7-8 to TRBJ2-1; tentatively, D is TRBD2 (5 bases). The V gene's germline CDR1 is SGHVS and CDR2 FQNEAQ. V lost 0 bases, J lost 2 bases, and 11 bases lay in between. The CDR3 consists of 16 residues. The DNA for the CDR3 is TGTGCCAGCAGCTTAGCGCGGCGGGCCCCCTACAATGAGCAGTTCTTC. Its translation: CASSLARRAPYNEQFF. Filled out from reference TRBV7-8 and TRBJ2-1, the complete variable domain reads GAGVSQSPRYKVAKRGQDVALRCDPISGHVSLFWYQQALGQGPEFLTYFQNEAQLDKSGLPSDRFFAERPEGSVSTLKIQRTQQEDSAVYLCASSLARRAPYNEQFFGPGTRLTVL.

This clone was counted only a few times. The rearrangement joins TRBV3-1 (or the pseudogene TRBV3-2) to TRBJ2-1; D remains ambiguous. The CDR3 consists of 18 residues. V was trimmed by 1 base and J by 0 bases, leaving 16 bases between them. Per the germline V gene, CDR1 is LGHDT and CDR2 is YNNKEL (reference sequence). The CDR3 loop reads CASSQVGNSGSSYNEQFF. CDR3 nucleotides: TGTGCCAGCAGCCAAGTTGGGAACTCGGGCAGCTCCTACAATGAGCAGTTCTTC.

This clone came up a few times. The CDR3 DNA sequence: TGTGCCAGCAGTTTATGGAGCCTCCGGAGGGGTTCTGGCTACACCTTC. Translation: CASSLWSLRRGSGYTF. The chain links TRBV28 to TRBJ1-2, with D perhaps TRBD1 (5 bases). CDR3 length: 16 amino acids. V lost 0 bases to trimming and J lost 7 bases, with 18 bases between them. CDR1 is MDHEN and CDR2 is SYDVKM in the germline V gene.

The V gene is TRBV7-2, the J gene TRBJ2-1; TRBD1 or TRBD2 may be the D gene (5 bases each). V lost 4 bases and J lost 7, with 20 bases in between. CDR3 length: 16 residues. Germline values: CDR1 SGHTA, CDR2 FQGNSA. The CDR3 region is CASSSAGTHEVNEQFF. CDR3 DNA sequence: TGTGCCAGCAGCTCGGCCGGGACCCATGAGGTAAATGAGCAGTTCTTC.

This chain uses TRBV7-9 with TRBJ2-1, with 8 bases fitting TRBD2. Germline lookup yields CDR1 SEHNR and CDR2 FQNEAQ (reference sequence). The CDR3 runs to 15 residues. Trimming removed 5 bases from V and 0 bases from J; junction bases left unmatched: 3. CDR3 protein: CASSPAGVSYNEQFF. The CDR3 DNA reads TGTGCCAGCAGCCCAGCGGGAGTCTCCTACAATGAGCAGTTCTTC.

This rearrangement joins TRBV5-6 to TRBJ1-1; weak D call: TRBD1 (6 bases). Deletions cut 5 bases from V and 1 base from J, with 12 bases between. The CDR3 runs 14 residues. Germline V gene sequence: CDR1 SGHDT, CDR2 YYEEEE. In DNA form, the CDR3 reads TGTGCCAGCAGAAAAATACAGGGGAACACTGAAGCTTTCTTT. As protein: CASRKIQGNTEAFF.

The gene calls are TRBV6-5 and TRBJ1-2; D is undetermined. CDR3 length equals 11 residues. The germline gives CDR1 MNHEY, CDR2 SVGAGI. With 6 bases removed from V and 5 bases from J, the gap between germline ends came to 7 bases. CDR3 sequence reads: CASRGYYGYTF. In nucleotides, the CDR3 is TGTGCCAGCAGAGGATATTATGGCTACACCTTC.

The chain uses TRBV6-5 and TRBJ2-7; D possibly uses TRBD1 or TRBD2 (5 bases each). Germline V gene sequence: CDR1 MNHEY, CDR2 SVGAGI. With 7 bases removed from V and 0 bases from J, the gap between germline ends came to 16 bases. This CDR3 has 15 residues. This chain's CDR3 is CASTSMGRSSYEQYF. In DNA, the CDR3 is TGTGCCAGCACCTCTATGGGACGCAGCTCCTACGAGCAGTACTTC.